These 23 T cell receptor beta chains share one sample of origin, sequenced in a study of beta chain features in type 1 diabetes. Every isolated RNA sample was fully reverse transcribed, so sequencing captured expressed TCRB transcripts. This table comes from immunoSEQ multiplex PCR, and its TCRdb copy is limited to in-frame clones, with some not included. The sample lists 350,000 to 450,000 clones, approximately 15% seen once, with around 0.035% in the top ten. The specimen was naive CD4+ T cells from blood. The source is a man between 25 and 39 years old in good health.

This rearrangement joins TRBV9 to TRBJ2-5; TRBD2 matches 8 bases. Germline CDR1 is SGDLS and CDR2 is YYNGEE. The V segment lost 4 bases and the J segment 5 bases; nucleotides outside the gene matches: 10. The CDR3 loop spans 15 amino acids. For the CDR3, the DNA is TGTGCCAGCAGCACGGGACTAGATGGCGGGGAGACCCAGTACTTC. Amino acids: CASSTGLDGGETQYF.

The CDR3 here is CASSQVKGKWGTDTQYF. CDR3 DNA: TGCGCCAGCAGCCAAGTTAAGGGGAAGTGGGGCACAGATACGCAGTATTTT. This chain connects TRBV4-3 to TRBJ2-3; D is possibly TRBD1 (5 bases). Trimming shortened V by 1 base and J by 1 base, and 15 bases separated the two germline ends. CDR1 is LGHNA and CDR2 is YSLEER in the germline V gene. This CDR3 has 17 amino acids.

The rearrangement links TRBV9 to TRBJ2-5; the match to TRBD1 covers 7 bases. V was pared by 0 bases and J by 2 bases, with 10 bases of the junction left unmatched. The germline CDR1 and CDR2 sequences are SGDLS and YYNGEE. CDR3 length: 17 residues. CDR3 nucleotides: TGTGCCAGCAGCGTAGCTACCGCAGGGGGTGAGCAAGAGACCCAGTACTTC. It is translated as CASSVATAGGEQETQYF.

This clone was observed a few times. The rearrangement joins TRBV9 to TRBJ2-7; 8 bases are shared with TRBD1. The J segment lost 0 bases and the V segment lost 4 bases, leaving 3 bases of the junction unmatched. The CDR3 is 14 residues long. CDR1 and CDR2 (germline): SGDLS, YYNGEE. The CDR3 DNA is TGTGCCAGCAGCCTTGGACAGGGCTCCTACGAGCAGTACTTC. Residues: CASSLGQGSYEQYF. The variable domain in full, with the rest retrieved from reference TRBV9 and TRBJ2-7, is DSGVTQTPKHLITATGQRVTLRCSPRSGDLSVYWYQQSLDQGLQFLIQYYNGEERAKGNILERFSAQQFPDLHSELNLSSLELGDSALYFCASSLGQGSYEQYFGPGTRLTVT.

As for this clone: Distinct nucleotide sequences in the sample also encode this CDR3. This sequence joins TRBV7-9 and TRBJ2-7, with unresolved D. CDR1 is SEHNR and CDR2 is FQNEAQ in the germline V gene (reference sequence). The V end was cut by 3 bases, the J end by 4 bases, with 4 bases between. The CDR3 runs to 11 residues. As DNA, the CDR3 is TGTGCCAGCAGCTTGGAATACGAGCAGTACTTC. Translating it yields CASSLEYEQYF.

This clone was counted only a few times. The chain is built from TRBV13 and TRBJ1-4, with 7 bases lining up with TRBD1. V shed 5 bases and J 0 bases; nucleotides not matched to a gene: 6. Germline CDR1 PRHDT, CDR2 FYEKMQ (reference sequence). The CDR3 is 16 residues long. CDR3 residues: CASSKKGAPTNEKLFF. The DNA for the CDR3 is TGTGCCAGCAGCAAAAAGGGGGCGCCAACTAATGAAAAACTGTTTTTT.

As concerns this clone: The same CDR3 is also encoded by other DNA sequences in this sample. The chain uses TRBV29-1 and TRBJ2-3; 8 bases align to TRBD1. The ends lost 4 bases at V and 5 bases at J; junction bases unmatched: 2. Germline values: CDR1 SQVTM, CDR2 ANQGSEA. CDR3 length: 12 amino acids. CDR3 loop: CSVGTGGDTQYF. DNA of the CDR3: TGCAGCGTTGGTACAGGGGGAGATACGCAGTATTTT.

There are a few counts of this clone. This chain connects TRBV4-3 to TRBJ1-4, with 7 bases matching TRBD1. In germline, CDR1 is LGHNA, CDR2 YSLEER. The CDR3 totals 12 residues. With V trimmed by 8 bases and J by 5 bases, 2 bases remained unmatched. CDR3 bases: TGCGCCAGCGGGACAGTCAATGAAAAACTGTTTTTT. Amino acids: CASGTVNEKLFF.

V usage is TRBV25-1 and J usage is TRBJ1-1; possibly TRBD1 for D (6 bases). In germline, CDR1 is MGHDK, CDR2 SYGVNS. This CDR3 contains 13 residues. The V and J ends lost 8 bases and 1 base respectively, with 11 bases between them. CDR3 sequence: CASSIQGNTEAFF. CDR3 coding DNA: TGTGCCAGCTCTATACAGGGGAACACTGAAGCTTTCTTT.

This chain joins TRBV4-1 and TRBJ1-2; D call uncertain. Germline CDR1 MGHRA, CDR2 YSYEKL. V lost 2 bases and J 7 bases, leaving 8 bases between the germline ends. The CDR3 is 12 amino acids. Here the CDR3 DNA reads TGCGCCAGCAGCCAACCCCGAGGTGGCTACACCTTC. Encoded protein: CASSQPRGGYTF.

This clone was observed a few times. The CDR3 region has the DNA TGCGCCAGCAGACCCCGACTAGCGGGGTCAGGGACCCAGTACTTC. It yields the protein CASRPRLAGSGTQYF. The V and J genes are TRBV5-1 and TRBJ2-5; 11 bases are a match to TRBD2. Germline-derived CDR1 and CDR2 are SGHRS and YFSETQ. J gave up 7 bases and V 5 bases, and 10 bases lay outside the gene matches. The CDR3 spans 15 residues.

In this sample, this clone turned up a few times. This sequence joins TRBV7-8 and TRBJ1-2; D not certain. Germline-derived CDR1 and CDR2 are SGHVS and FQNEAQ. V lost 0 bases to trimming and J lost 3 bases, with 5 bases between them. The CDR3 contains 13 residues. CDR3 loop: CASSLAGDYGYTF. The CDR3, as DNA: TGTGCCAGCAGCTTAGCAGGAGACTATGGCTACACCTTC.

This clone was observed a few times. The chain couples TRBV27 to TRBJ2-5; TRBD2 agrees at 8 bases. J lost 5 bases, V lost 3 bases, and 11 bases had no gene match. The CDR3 has 16 amino acids. Germline CDR1 MNHEY, CDR2 SMNVEV (reference sequence). The CDR3 sequence: CASSFTGGRIGETQYF. CDR3 in DNA: TGTGCCAGCAGTTTTACGGGGGGGCGGATCGGGGAGACCCAGTACTTC.

The count of this clone is one. The genes are TRBV23-1 and TRBJ1-4; 8 bases align to TRBD1. TRBV23-1 is sorted into the ORF group, with uncertain function. With 0 bases clipped from V and 3 bases from J, the junction kept 3 bases outside the gene matches. The CDR3 is made up of 16 amino acids. CDR3 sequence: CASSQSPQGANEKLFF. The DNA for the CDR3 is TGCGCCAGCAGTCAATCACCACAGGGGGCTAATGAAAAACTGTTTTTT.

This clone was detected only a few times. This chain uses TRBV5-4 with TRBJ2-3; maybe TRBD2 (5 bases). The CDR3 loop spans 12 amino acids. Germline assignment: CDR1 SGHNT and CDR2 YYREEE (reference sequence). The V end was cut by 10 bases, the J end by 3 bases, with 12 bases between. For the CDR3, the DNA is TGTGCCGAGGGAGCTAGTACAGATACGCAGTATTTT. This encodes CAEGASTDTQYF.

J is TRBJ2-3 and V is TRBV9; weak D call: TRBD1 (5 bases). This CDR3 has 12 amino acids. V was cut by 3 bases and J by 4 bases, with 6 bases left in between. CDR1 is SGDLS, CDR2 YYNGEE, per germline. The CDR3 reads CASSGGADTQYF. CDR3 sequence (DNA): TGTGCCAGCAGCGGGGGCGCAGATACGCAGTATTTT.

This clone was found a few times. The rearrangement joins TRBV7-6 to TRBJ2-3; D gene unclear. Germline V gene sequence: CDR1 SGHVS, CDR2 FNYEAQ. V dropped 1 base and J dropped 0 bases, with 11 bases sitting between them. The CDR3 sequence is 16 residues long. CDR3 sequence reads: CASSLELSPSTDTQYF. For the CDR3, the DNA is TGTGCCAGCAGCTTAGAGTTATCCCCTAGCACAGATACGCAGTATTTT.

This clone was recorded a few times. This sequence joins TRBV5-1 and TRBJ1-2; D is unclear. This CDR3 is built from 14 residues. Trimming removed 0 bases at V and 1 base at J, with 7 bases between. Looked up from germline, CDR1 is SGHRS and CDR2 is YFSETQ. The chain's CDR3 is CASSLDPNNYGYTF. CDR3 coding DNA: TGCGCCAGCAGCTTGGATCCGAATAACTATGGCTACACCTTC.

The chain links TRBV7-3 to TRBJ2-1, with D unresolved. This CDR3 comprises 10 residues. Germline CDR1 is SGHTA and CDR2 is FQGTGA. V lost 5 bases, J lost 13 bases, and 9 bases lay in between. The CDR3 bases are TGTGCCAGCAGCATGAAAGATCAGTTCTTC. It codes for CASSMKDQFF.

The rearrangement links TRBV7-3 to TRBJ2-3; TRBD2 agrees at 8 bases. V was pared by 5 bases and J by 4 bases, with 5 bases of the junction left unmatched. The CDR3 sequence is 14 residues long. Germline V gene lookup returns CDR1 SGHTA and CDR2 FQGTGA. CDR3 region: CASSLGLASDTQYF. The CDR3 DNA reads TGTGCCAGCAGCCTCGGACTAGCATCAGATACGCAGTATTTT.

The sample holds a few counts of this clone. The genes are TRBV19 and TRBJ2-3; D not resolved. Germline loops: CDR1 LNHDA, CDR2 SQIVND (reference sequence). Deletions cut 6 bases from V and 0 bases from J, with 7 bases between. The CDR3 length is 13 residues. CDR3 loop: CASRWASTDTQYF. The DNA of the CDR3 is TGTGCCAGTAGGTGGGCGAGCACAGATACGCAGTATTTT.

The J gene is TRBJ2-7, the V gene TRBV18; the match to TRBD1 covers 10 bases. V lost 1 base to trimming and J lost 6 bases; unmatched junction nucleotides: 0. This CDR3 has 13 amino acids. In germline, CDR1 is KGHSH, CDR2 LQKENI. Here the CDR3 reads CASSPRDRGEQYV. The CDR3 DNA sequence: TGTGCCAGCTCACCACGGGACAGGGGCGAGCAGTACGTC.

This chain connects TRBV7-9 to TRBJ2-1; 7 positions agree with TRBD2. CDR1 SEHNR and CDR2 FQNEAQ come from the germline V gene (reference sequence). The CDR3 sequence is 15 residues long. V was pared by 2 bases and J by 6 bases, with 7 bases of the junction left unmatched. DNA for the CDR3: TGTGCCAGCAGCTTACTACAGACTAGCAGCAATGAGCAGTTCTTC. Its translation is CASSLLQTSSNEQFF.